This entry concerns a single T cell receptor beta chain. Its target antigen remains unknown. There are no base qualities to consult, and no much larger clone falls within one base. Patients with autoimmune disease history or receiving systemic immunosuppression were excluded from the trial. Peripheral blood for TCR sequencing was drawn from every dose cohort at baseline, at cycle 4 day 1 and at cycle 7 day 1. Samples came from an open-label, multicenter, first-in-human phase I dose-escalation trial of ivuxolimab. Adults with locally advanced or metastatic head and neck squamous cell, hepatocellular, melanoma or renal cell carcinoma were enrolled in the trial. Before TCR sequencing, CD4+ T cells and CD8+ T cells from peripheral blood were sorted into separate populations. The CDR3, cysteine through phenylalanine, is 15 amino acids long. Solely the CDR3 DNA is kept, with 45 bases framed from the first base. V is pruned by 2 bases and J by 5 bases, leaving 6 bases of the junction without a gene match. The germline V gene (reference sequence) sets CDR1 to LNHDA and CDR2 to SQIVND.

This entry belongs to a study of OX40 agonist ivuxolimab in advanced cancers. Study-level background: Ivuxolimab was an agonistic, fully human IgG2 monoclonal antibody directed against OX40 (CD134), a costimulatory receptor. Intravenous ivuxolimab was administered to patients every 2 weeks at six dose levels: 0.01, 0.1, 0.3, 1.5, 3 and 10 mg/kg. Of the approximately 53 patients in dose escalation, some 20 had hepatocellular carcinoma, about 15 had melanoma, 9 had renal cell carcinoma and 9 had head and neck cancer. The dose-escalation cohort was around 83% male with a mean age of roughly 62 years, ranging from roughly 23 to 90. Prior anti-PD-1, anti-PD-L1 or anti-CTLA-4 therapy was permitted, and approximately 40% of dose-escalation patients had received checkpoint inhibitors. Three dose-escalation patients achieved partial responses, one with hepatocellular carcinoma and two with cutaneous melanoma. The point of sequencing TCRbeta in the periphery was to test whether ivuxolimab changed TCR sequence diversity and drove clonal T-cell expansion. The paper describes the monotherapy dose-escalation part (N of about 47 patients) of the phase I trial of ivuxolimab. What the study reported, not specific to this receptor: Low levels of normalized T-cell clonal expansion were also shown by some nonresponding patients. On average, CD8+ T cells showed more expanded clones than CD4+ T cells after ivuxolimab. In partial responders in the 0.1-3.0 mg/kg groups, normalized peripheral clonal expansion was found to be among the lowest, especially among CD8+ T cells. Which antigens the clonally expanded peripheral T cells were specific for was not determined. At doses of 0.1 to 3.0 mg/kg, clonal expansion of both CD4+ and CD8+ blood T cells was observed from baseline to week 6.

Genomic DNA was isolated from the sorted cells so that the TCRbeta CDR3 region could be sequenced. The immunoSEQ Assay was used for sequencing of TCRbeta CDR3 regions. Here the immuneACCESS table is served through TCRdb, limited to in-frame sequences with V and J called. Missing clones are a known gap in these copies; in checked studies unresolved V genes cover under half, and the rest lacks a known reason. The sample table holds roughly 48,000 clones, of which around 89% were seen once. 25% to 40% of the sample belongs to the ten largest clones. The specimen comprised CD4+ or CD8+ T cells sorted from blood, sampled in a trial of the OX40 agonist ivuxolimab. This clonotype was sampled from an adult with an advanced solid tumor such as melanoma, head and neck, liver or kidney cancer. This chain joins TRBV19 to TRBJ1-5, and 7 bases in between align with TRBD1. The bases read TGTGCCAGTAGTATACTTGGGACAGACGATCAGCCCCAGCATTTT. Its coded protein is CASSILGTDDQPQHF.